The 17 T cell receptor beta chains reported below all come from one sample, sequenced in a study of cytomegalovirus exposure and HLA in healthy donors. The PCR had 60 Vbeta and 13 Jbeta primers. The repertoire was sequenced with immunoSEQ multiplex PCR; TCRdb's copy has only in-frame clones and lacks some. Among 130,000 or so clones listed, 8% to 9.5% were seen once. The sequencing input was PBMCs. Every receptor here comes from a man aged 35-49 years in good health and CMV-seronegative.

This clone was counted only a few times. One end of the junction does not line up with germline, which may come from a read error. The chain has TRBV20-1 and TRBJ1-1, with D hard to call. The CDR3 loop spans 11 amino acids. Germline V gene data show CDR1 as DFQATT and CDR2 as SNEGSKA (reference sequence). The CDR3 DNA follows: TGCAATGCTAGAGACGACACTGAAGCTTTCTTT. It specifies CNARDDTEAFF.

The chain has TRBV11-2 and TRBJ1-2; the D gene is possibly TRBD1 (6 bases). The germline CDR1 and CDR2 sequences are SGHAT and FQNNGV. Trimming pared 5 bases from V and 7 bases from J, leaving 11 bases between. The CDR3 sequence is 12 residues long. The CDR3 DNA is TGTGCCAGCAGCGCTCAGGGGTTTGGCTACACCTTC. Encoded protein: CASSAQGFGYTF.

The chain links TRBV19 to TRBJ2-5; 10 nucleotides align to TRBD2. Trimming removed 2 bases from V and 5 bases from J; junction bases left unmatched: 5. Germline values: CDR1 LNHDA, CDR2 SQIVND (reference sequence). CDR3 length equals 15 residues. CDR3 sequence: CASSISSGGAETQYF. The CDR3 nucleotides are TGTGCCAGTAGTATATCTAGCGGGGGAGCGGAGACCCAGTACTTC.

This clone was observed a handful of times. The chain combines TRBV2 with TRBJ2-2, with 9 positions matching TRBD1. V was clipped by 6 bases and J by 9 bases; unmatched bases: 11. This CDR3 contains 15 residues. From germline, CDR1 is SNHLY and CDR2 FYNNEI. CDR3 region: CASRATGTGLRELFF. DNA for the CDR3: TGTGCCAGCAGAGCTACCGGGACAGGGTTGCGGGAGCTGTTTTTT.

The J gene is TRBJ1-2, the V gene TRBV4-3; tentatively, D is TRBD1 (6 bases). There are 14 residues in the CDR3. Trimming shortened V by 4 bases and J by 14 bases, and 23 bases separated the two germline ends. CDR1 is LGHNA and CDR2 is YSLEER in the germline V gene. CDR3 residues: CASSRAQGELGRTF. CDR3 in DNA: TGCGCCAGCAGCCGGGCACAGGGAGAATTAGGAAGGACCTTC.

The chain couples TRBV14 to TRBJ1-2; 7 bases map to TRBD1. CDR1 SGHDN and CDR2 FVKESK come from the germline V gene. This CDR3 contains 12 residues. J gave up 5 bases and V 5 bases, and 2 bases lay outside the gene matches. CDR3 amino acids: CASSTGVYGYTF. The CDR3 bases are TGTGCCAGCAGCACAGGGGTGTATGGCTACACCTTC.

This clone was seen a handful of times. This rearrangement joins TRBV12-5 to TRBJ1-1; D remains ambiguous. Germline assignment: CDR1 LGHNT and CDR2 FRNRAP. CDR3 size: 14 residues. Trimming cost V 2 bases and J 2 bases, with 9 bases left between them. CDR3 sequence (DNA): TGTGCTAGTGGTTTGACTCAGGTTAACACTGAAGCTTTCTTT. Its translation is CASGLTQVNTEAFF.

The sample holds a few counts of this clone. Here the CDR3 DNA reads TGCGCCAGCAGTCGTGGGACAGGTAATCAGCCCCAGCATTTT. Translation: CASSRGTGNQPQHF. The chain has TRBV4-3 and TRBJ1-5; 8 positions match TRBD1. The CDR3 is 14 residues long. With 6 bases clipped from V and 4 bases from J, the junction kept 5 bases outside the gene matches. The germline gives CDR1 LGHNA, CDR2 YSLEER.

The J gene is TRBJ1-6, the V gene TRBV27; D gene uncertain. V gave up 7 bases and J gave up 9 bases, with 19 bases separating them. This CDR3 is built from 15 residues. CDR1 and CDR2 (germline): MNHEY, SMNVEV (reference sequence). CDR3 loop: CASTLVNLPSSPLHF. The DNA for the CDR3 is TGTGCCAGCACCTTAGTGAACCTCCCAAGTTCACCCCTCCACTTT.

The V and J genes are TRBV27 and TRBJ2-1; D call uncertain. Germline V lookup: CDR1 MNHEY, CDR2 SMNVEV (reference sequence). CDR3 size: 15 residues. Trimming took off 3 bases at V and 0 bases at J, with 9 bases between the two ends. The CDR3, as DNA: TGTGCCAGCAGTTTGGGCAGTAGCTCCTACAATGAGCAGTTCTTC. Translation: CASSLGSSSYNEQFF.

This chain joins TRBV4-3 and TRBJ2-3, with 9 bases fitting TRBD2. J was trimmed by 7 bases and V by 4 bases; bases with no gene match: 9. Germline assignment: CDR1 LGHNA and CDR2 YSLEER. The CDR3 covers 15 residues. The CDR3 loop reads CASSPSGGGDNTQYF. CDR3 sequence (DNA): TGCGCCAGCAGCCCGTCCGGCGGGGGGGACAATACGCAGTATTTT.

The chain has TRBV19 and TRBJ2-1; 15 nucleotides align to TRBD2. CDR1 and CDR2 from the germline V gene are LNHDA and SQIVND (reference sequence). This CDR3 is built from 18 residues. The trim removed 3 bases at V and 4 bases at J, leaving 7 bases unmatched. The CDR3 DNA reads TGTGCCAGTAGTATGGGACTAGCGGGGGGTACGATTTACAATGAGCAGTTCTTC. Protein sequence: CASSMGLAGGTIYNEQFF.

This clone appeared a few times. The V call is TRBV11-3, the J call TRBJ2-2; D not certain. CDR3 length: 14 residues. Germline CDR1 is SGHNT and CDR2 is YENEEA. Trimming stripped 3 bases from V and 4 bases from J, with 9 bases between. The CDR3 region is CASSLAGSTGELFF. The CDR3 DNA reads TGTGCCAGCAGCTTGGCAGGTAGCACCGGGGAGCTGTTTTTT. The full variable domain, completed using reference TRBV11-3 and TRBJ2-2, is EAGVVQSPRYKIIEKKQPVAFWCNPISGHNTLYWYLQNLGQGPELLIRYENEEAVDDSQLPKDRFSAERLKGVDSTLKIQPAELGDSAVYLCASSLAGSTGELFFGEGSRLTVL.

V gene TRBV2 combines with J gene TRBJ2-1, with 13 bases aligning to TRBD2. Germline V gene sequence: CDR1 SNHLY, CDR2 FYNNEI. The CDR3 length is 15 residues. Trimming took 6 bases from V and 6 from J; bases not matched to a gene: 5. Written as DNA, the CDR3 is TGTGCCAGCAGCCCCGGGACTAGCGGGGTCAATGAGCAGTTCTTC. It specifies CASSPGTSGVNEQFF.

This rearrangement joins TRBV6-1 to TRBJ1-6; tentative D call: TRBD1 (6 bases). This CDR3 contains 14 residues. Germline V lookup: CDR1 MNHNS, CDR2 SASEGT. The germline V and J ends were trimmed by 6 bases and 8 bases, with 14 bases remaining between them. The CDR3 DNA follows: TGTGCCAGCAGGCGAGACAGGCAGGATTCACCCCTCCACTTT. This translates into CASRRDRQDSPLHF.

The chain couples TRBV10-3 to TRBJ1-1, with TRBD1 as a possible D gene (5 bases). With 0 bases removed from V and 4 bases from J, the gap between germline ends came to 9 bases. The CDR3 spans 14 residues. Germline V gene lookup returns CDR1 ENHRY and CDR2 SYGVKD. CDR3 nucleotides: TGTGCCATCAGTGAGTCGGGCAGGGCCACTGAAGCTTTCTTT. Protein product: CAISESGRATEAFF.

The sample holds a few counts of this clone. This chain links TRBV7-2 with TRBJ2-7, with 15 bases aligning to TRBD2. CDR1 is SGHTA, CDR2 FQGNSA, per germline. V shed 7 bases and J 6 bases; nucleotides not matched to a gene: 7. The CDR3 is 15 amino acids. Written as DNA, the CDR3 is TGTGCCAGCACCTGGACTAGCGGGGGGGTTATCGAGCAGTACTTC. Translating it yields CASTWTSGGVIEQYF.